The source of this T cell receptor beta chain is a study of CD8+ T cells in alopecia areata. Concerning this clone: Antigen: not known.

Alopecia areata patients had lesional scalp punch biopsies and peripheral blood taken from them. Study-level results: Scalp sequencing also captures normal skin's resident alphabeta T cells. It was lesional scalp, especially alopecia totalis/universalis, that showed higher clonality than normal scalp.

As the sequencing template, cDNA was produced by extracting RNA and reverse transcribing it. This table comes from immunoSEQ multiplex PCR, and its TCRdb copy is limited to in-frame clones, with some not included. The sample records roughly 250,000 clones, roughly two thirds being singletons. V dropped 5 bases and J dropped 0 bases, with 11 bases sitting between them. Germline lookup yields CDR1 SGHTA and CDR2 FQGNSA. The CDR3 spans 16 residues. This specimen was CD4+ T cells sorted from blood, taken at week 0. This clonotype originated in a human donor with alopecia areata. The V and J genes are TRBV7-2 and TRBJ1-6, with TRBD1 as a possible D gene (5 bases). The CDR3 DNA reads TGTGCCAGCAGCCCCATTGGGGGCTCCTATAATTCACCCCTCCACTTT. This translates into CASSPIGGSYNSPLHF.